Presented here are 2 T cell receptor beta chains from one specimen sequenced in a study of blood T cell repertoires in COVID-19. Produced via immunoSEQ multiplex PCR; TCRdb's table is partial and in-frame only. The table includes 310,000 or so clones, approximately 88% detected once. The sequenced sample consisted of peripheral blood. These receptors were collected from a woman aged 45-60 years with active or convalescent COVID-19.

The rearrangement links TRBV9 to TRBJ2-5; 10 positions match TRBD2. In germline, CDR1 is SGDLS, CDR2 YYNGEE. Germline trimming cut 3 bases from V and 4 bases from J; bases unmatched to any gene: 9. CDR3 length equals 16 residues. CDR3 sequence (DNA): TGTGCCAGCAGCGAGAGGAGCGGGGGGGCCGGAGAGACCCAGTACTTC. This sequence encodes CASSERSGGAGETQYF.

CDR3 sequence reads: CASSQWTSGYSYNEQFF. CDR3 coding DNA: TGTGCCAGCAGCCAGTGGACTAGCGGGTACAGTTACAATGAGCAGTTCTTC. The J gene is TRBJ2-1, the V gene TRBV3-1 (or the pseudogene TRBV3-2); 11 bases match TRBD2. V dropped 3 bases and J dropped 4; count of bases not matched to a gene: 8. CDR3 length: 17 amino acids. The germline V gene has CDR1 LGHDT and CDR2 YNNKEL (reference sequence).